The clone carrying this TCR beta chain has only a few counts. Its antigen is currently unknown. Primers for the PCR totalled 60 Vbeta and 13 Jbeta. Profiled with immunoSEQ multiplex PCR; TCRdb holds only in-frame clones, not every one. The repertoire holds roughly 200,000 clones, with about 80% as singletons. These data belong to a study of cytomegalovirus exposure and HLA in healthy donors. Study-wide findings and caveats: Productive rates of about 90% or about 30% were seen for most TCR beta V segments in an earlier analysis. Reportedly, cytomegalovirus status was diagnosed with high sensitivity and specificity. Judged likely to be a sequencing artifact was a cluster of highly shared sequence variants.

CDR1 is SQVTM and CDR2 is ANQGSEA in the germline V gene. J lost 0 bases, V lost 5 bases, and 4 bases had no gene match. The CDR3 contains 13 residues. The chain employs TRBV29-1 and TRBJ2-7; 7 nucleotides align to TRBD1. The sequencing sample was made of PBMCs. The receptor comes from a woman in her thirties in good health and CMV-seropositive. The CDR3 here is CSVLRDSSYEQYF. In DNA, the CDR3 is TGCAGCGTTTTAAGGGACAGCTCCTACGAGCAGTACTTC.